This TCR beta chain emerged from a study of blood T cells in healthy people across ages. PCR was performed a second time for about 7 to 11 cycles using a sample-barcoded 5' primer and a J-beta primer mix. TCRdb fed the 5' RACE reads into MiXCR, producing one record per CDR3 protein. The data hold roughly 570,000 distinct CDR3 sequences, with 27% observed a single time. This clonotype was detected ten times or more. Per the germline V gene, CDR1 is SGDLS and CDR2 is YYNGEE. The CDR3 is 12 residues long. Trimming stripped 0 bases from V and 6 bases from J, with 7 bases between. The sequence came from a woman between 65 and 79 years old in good health. Sequenced material: blood. The chain couples TRBV9 to TRBJ2-7, with D perhaps TRBD1 (5 bases). Written as DNA, the CDR3 is TGTGCCAGCAGCGTAGAGGGGTTCGAGCAGTACTTC. Its protein is CASSVEGFEQYF.